These 7 T cell receptor beta chains originate from one sample sequenced in a study of blood T cell repertoires in COVID-19. Clones were read by immunoSEQ multiplex PCR, and TCRdb kept only the in-frame ones, dropping some. The sample has some 140,000 clones, less than 90% seen once; the top ten hold 5.5%. Sequencing was done on a sample of PBMCs or T cells enriched from blood (not recorded which). The source is a middle-aged man with acute COVID-19.

The chain has TRBV14 and TRBJ2-1; D is ambiguous. The ends were cut back, 0 bases at V and 4 bases at J, with 7 bases in the middle. This CDR3 contains 14 residues. The germline gives CDR1 SGHDN, CDR2 FVKESK. CDR3 bases: TGTGCCAGCAGCCAAGACCAGTTATACAATGAGCAGTTCTTC. Its protein is CASSQDQLYNEQFF. Together with reference TRBV14 and TRBJ2-1, the CDR3 gives the full variable domain: EAGVTQFPSHSVIEKGQTVTLRCDPISGHDNLYWYRRVMGKEIKFLLHFVKESKQDESGMPNNRFLAERTGGTYSTLKVQPAELEDSGVYFCASSQDQLYNEQFFGPGTRLTVL.

J is TRBJ1-5 and V is TRBV19, with 10 nucleotides matching TRBD1. V lost 9 bases and J lost 1; bases outside the gene matches: 15. The CDR3 loop spans 18 amino acids. Germline V CDR1 and CDR2: LNHDA, SQIVND (reference sequence). This CDR3 is CASRAGTGVFRSNQPQHF. In nucleotides, the CDR3 is TGTGCCAGCCGGGCGGGGACAGGGGTTTTTAGGAGCAATCAGCCCCAGCATTTT.

V and J are TRBV7-8 and TRBJ2-3; D gene unclear. The V gene lost 5 bases and the J gene lost 0 bases, with 9 bases spanning the gap. The CDR3 totals 14 residues. The germline CDR1 and CDR2 sequences are SGHVS and FQNEAQ. The CDR3 nucleotides are TGTGCCAGCAGCCCCAGACTCAGCACAGATACGCAGTATTTT. Protein product: CASSPRLSTDTQYF.

V gene TRBV1 combines with J gene TRBJ1-4; the table assigns TRBD1, which was not confirmed against the DNA. TRBV1 is a pseudogene segment. This CDR3 has 15 amino acids. The DNA of the CDR3 is TGCACCAGCAGCCTGCCGGGACCTAGGGGACATGTACTGTTTTTT. Translated, it gives CTSSLPGPRGHVLFF.

V and J are TRBV5-6 and TRBJ2-1; 8 bases map to TRBD1. CDR1 is SGHDT and CDR2 is YYEEEE in the germline V gene. CDR3 length: 15 amino acids. After removal of 4 bases from V and 4 bases from J, the junction contained 7 bases not matched to a gene. The CDR3 DNA follows: TGTGCCAGCAGCCTGGACAGGGCTTTTTACAATGAGCAGTTCTTC. Protein product: CASSLDRAFYNEQFF.

This clone has ten or more counts. V and J are TRBV5-6 and TRBJ1-2, with D perhaps matching TRBD1 (6 bases). CDR1 SGHDT and CDR2 YYEEEE come from the germline V gene. This CDR3 has 16 residues. V lost 2 bases and J 8 bases, leaving 22 bases between the germline ends. The CDR3 spells CASSFLGTKLSGGYTF. The CDR3 coding sequence is TGTGCCAGCAGCTTCCTCGGGACAAAGCTATCTGGAGGCTACACCTTC. The full variable domain, completed using reference TRBV5-6 and TRBJ1-2, is DAGVTQSPTHLIKTRGQQVTLRCSPKSGHDTVSWYQQALGQGPQFIFQYYEEEERQRGNFPDRFSGHQFPNYSSELNVNALLLGDSALYLCASSFLGTKLSGGYTFGSGTRLTVV.

The chain recombines TRBV19 with TRBJ1-4; 9 bases match TRBD1. Trimming took 6 bases from V and 7 from J; bases not matched to a gene: 12. Germline V lookup: CDR1 LNHDA, CDR2 SQIVND (reference sequence). This CDR3 has 16 amino acids. Written as DNA, the CDR3 is TGTGCCAGTAGAGAATCATACGGGACAGGGAGTGAAAAACTGTTTTTT. Amino acids: CASRESYGTGSEKLFF.